This TCR beta chain was sequenced for a study of CD8 T cells in Susac syndrome. RNA totalling roughly 0.45 to 1 ug underwent reverse transcription with random hexamers. TCRdb re-derived calls from the immunoSEQ multiplex PCR reads in MiXCR, one entry per CDR3 protein. Of a few hundred thousand distinct CDR3 sequences in the sample, around 83% were seen once. This clonotype was recorded a few times. The sequence was collected from a human donor with multiple sclerosis. Sequencing used CD8+ T cells from PBMCs.

The CDR3 nucleotides are TGTGCCAGCAGCTTCACAGGGAACTATGGCTACACCTTC. Its protein is CASSFTGNYGYTF. The chain carries TRBV12-3 or TRBV12-4 and TRBJ1-2, with a tentative D call TRBD1 (6 bases). This CDR3 has 13 amino acids. The V end lost 6 bases, the J end lost 2 bases, and 10 bases lay between the germline ends.